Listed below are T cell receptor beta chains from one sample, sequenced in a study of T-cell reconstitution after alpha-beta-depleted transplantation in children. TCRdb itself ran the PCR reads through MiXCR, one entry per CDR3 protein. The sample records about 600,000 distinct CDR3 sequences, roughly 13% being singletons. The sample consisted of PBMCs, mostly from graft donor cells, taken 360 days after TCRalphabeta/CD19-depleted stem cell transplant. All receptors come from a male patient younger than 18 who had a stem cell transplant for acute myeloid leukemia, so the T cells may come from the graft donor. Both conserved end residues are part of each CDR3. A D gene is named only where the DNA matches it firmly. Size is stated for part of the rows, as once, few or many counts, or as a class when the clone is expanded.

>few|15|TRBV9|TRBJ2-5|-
TGTGCCAGCAGCGGCGCCGGGACTGGACAAGAGACCCAGTACTTC
CASSGAGTGQETQYF
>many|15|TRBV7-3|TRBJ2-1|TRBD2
TGTGCCAGCAGCTCGGGACTAGCGGGAGTCAATGAGCAGTTCTTC
CASSSGLAGVNEQFF
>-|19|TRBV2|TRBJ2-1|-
TGTGCCAGCAGTGAAGCGCTTAGTCTGACCGCCCCATATGGCGATGAGCAGTTCTTC
CASSEALSLTAPYGDEQFF
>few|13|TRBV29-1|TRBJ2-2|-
TGCAGCGTTGCAAACAGGAGAACCGGGGAGCTGTTTTTT
CSVANRRTGELFF
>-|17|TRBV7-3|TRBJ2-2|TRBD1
TGTGCCAGCAGCTTAAGAGGAGGGACAGGGGATCCCGGGGAGCTGTTTTTT
CASSLRGGTGDPGELFF
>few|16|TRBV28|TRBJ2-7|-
-
CASSRAGLAGLYEQYF
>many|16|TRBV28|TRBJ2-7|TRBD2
TGTGCCAGCAGGCTACTGACTAGCGGGAGATCCGACGAGCAGTACTTC
CASRLLTSGRSDEQYF
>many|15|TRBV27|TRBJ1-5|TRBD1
TGTGCCAGCAGAATATACCAGGGGGCAAATCAGCCCCAGCATTTT
CASRIYQGANQPQHF
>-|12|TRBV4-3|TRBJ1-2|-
TGCGCCAGCAGCCAAGGATTAAAGGGCTACACCTTC
CASSQGLKGYTF
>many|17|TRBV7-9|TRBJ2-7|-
TGTGCCAGCAGAGGTAACCCGTCCGGAAGGAGGTTCTACGAGCAGTACTTC
CASRGNPSGRRFYEQYF
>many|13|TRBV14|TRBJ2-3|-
TGTGCCAGCAGCCAGTCTCGACTAGACACGCAGTATTTT
CASSQSRLDTQYF
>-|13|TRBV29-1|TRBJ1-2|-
TGCAGCGTTGAGCATGGCCCCTACTATGGCTACACCTTC
CSVEHGPYYGYTF
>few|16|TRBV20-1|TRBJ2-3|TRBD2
TGCAGTGCCGGGATGACTAGCGGCTCCCTGGGGGATACGCAGTATTTT
CSAGMTSGSLGDTQYF
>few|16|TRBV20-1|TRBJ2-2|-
TGCAGTGCTGGGAGACAGTCCTCTCTTTCCCACGGGGAGCTGTTTTTT
CSAGRQSSLSHGELFF
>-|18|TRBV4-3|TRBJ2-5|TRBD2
TGCGCCAGCAGCCAAGATCGGCTAGCGGGACTGTACCAAGAGACCCAGTACTTC
CASSQDRLAGLYQETQYF
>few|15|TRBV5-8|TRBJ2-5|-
TGTGCCAGCAGCTTGGATCCCTCCGACATTGAGACCCAGTACTTC
CASSLDPSDIETQYF
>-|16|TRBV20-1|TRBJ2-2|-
TGCAGTGCTGCCGGGCAGCACCTTTTCCGCACCGGGGAGCTGTTTTTT
CSAAGQHLFRTGELFF
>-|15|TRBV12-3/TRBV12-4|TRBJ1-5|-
TGTGCCAGCAGAGAGTCAGCCGGGCACAATCAGCCCCAGCATTTT
CASRESAGHNQPQHF
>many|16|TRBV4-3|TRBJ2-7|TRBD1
TGCGCCAGCAGCCGTTGGACCGGGACAGGTTTTTACGAGCAGTACTTC
CASSRWTGTGFYEQYF
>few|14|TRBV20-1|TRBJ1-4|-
TGCAGTGCTAGAGTACGGGGGAGTGGTGAAAAACTGTTTTTT
CSARVRGSGEKLFF
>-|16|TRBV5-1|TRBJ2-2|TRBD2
TGCGCCAGCAGCCCGACTAGCGGGAGGGCCGGCGGGGAGCTGTTTTTT
CASSPTSGRAGGELFF
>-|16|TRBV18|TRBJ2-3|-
TGTGCCAGCTCACCTACTGGACTATCCTCCACAGATACGCAGTATTTT
CASSPTGLSSTDTQYF
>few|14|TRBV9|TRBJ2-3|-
TGTGCCAGCACCCTCATAGCTAGCACAGATACGCAGTATTTT
CASTLIASTDTQYF
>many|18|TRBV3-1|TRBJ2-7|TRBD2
TGTGCCAGCAGCCAAGGTCTTACTAGCGGGCGTAATTCCTACGAGCAGTACTTC
CASSQGLTSGRNSYEQYF
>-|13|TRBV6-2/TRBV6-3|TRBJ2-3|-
TGTGCCAGCAGTTACTGGGTAACAGATACGCAGTATTTT
CASSYWVTDTQYF
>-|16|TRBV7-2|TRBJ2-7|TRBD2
TGTGCCAGCAGCTTAGTTATTAGCGGGCCCGCCTACGAGCAGTACTTC
CASSLVISGPAYEQYF
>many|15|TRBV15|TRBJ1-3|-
TGTGCCACCAGCAGAGATCGGGGCTCTGGAAACACCATATATTTT
CATSRDRGSGNTIYF
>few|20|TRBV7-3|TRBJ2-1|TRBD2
TGTGCCAGCAGCTCGTTCTCCGGGACTAGCGGGAGGGCCAAGGGTAATGAGCAGTTCTTC
CASSSFSGTSGRAKGNEQFF
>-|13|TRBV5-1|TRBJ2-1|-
TGCGCCAGCTTCGAGGCGGGATGGAATGAGCAGTTCTTC
CASFEAGWNEQFF
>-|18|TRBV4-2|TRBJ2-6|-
TGTGCCAGCAGCCTGGGGTCAGGAATTATCTCTGGGGCCAACGTCCTGACTTTC
CASSLGSGIISGANVLTF
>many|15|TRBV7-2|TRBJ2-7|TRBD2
TGTGCCAGCAGCTTAGGGGCGGGAGCGGCCTACGAGCAGTACTTC
CASSLGAGAAYEQYF
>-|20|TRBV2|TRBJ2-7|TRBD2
TGTGCCAGCAGTGAGGACCTCGGACTAGCGGGAGCAAGATCGACCTACGAGCAGTACTTC
CASSEDLGLAGARSTYEQYF
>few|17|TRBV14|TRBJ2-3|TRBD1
TGTGCCAGCAGCCGGAGGACAGGACAGACTAGCACAGATACGCAGTATTTT
CASSRRTGQTSTDTQYF
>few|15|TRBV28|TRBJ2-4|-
TGTGCCAGCAGTCCCCAGGTGGGAGCCAAAAACATTCAGTACTTC
CASSPQVGAKNIQYF
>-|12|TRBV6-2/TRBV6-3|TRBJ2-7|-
TGTGCCAGCAGTTACGGGAGATACGAGCAGTACTTC
CASSYGRYEQYF
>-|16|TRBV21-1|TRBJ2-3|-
TGTGCCAGCAGCAAACCCAGGAGGGTACTAGCAGATACGCAGTATTTT
CASSKPRRVLADTQYF
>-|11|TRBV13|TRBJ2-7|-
TGTGCCAGCAGCTCCCTTGGGAGCGTAAGGTTC
CASSSLGSVRF
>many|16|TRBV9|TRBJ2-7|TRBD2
TGTGCCAGCAGCGTAGAAGGTAGCGGGAGTCTGGACGAGCAGTACTTC
CASSVEGSGSLDEQYF
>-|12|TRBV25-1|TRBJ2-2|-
TGTGCCAGCAAGGGGGGGGGCGGGGAGCTGTTTTTT
CASKGGGGELFF
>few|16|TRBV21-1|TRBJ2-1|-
TGTGCCAGCAGCAAAGTGTCCCGGGAGGGCCGCGGTGAGCAGTTCTTC
CASSKVSREGRGEQFF
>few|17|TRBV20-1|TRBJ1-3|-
TGCAGTGCTAGAGATCAGGAGGGGGTGATAGCGGGAAACACCATATATTTT
CSARDQEGVIAGNTIYF
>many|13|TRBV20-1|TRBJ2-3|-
TGCAGTGCGGCCGGGAGCAATCCAGATACGCAGTATTTT
CSAAGSNPDTQYF
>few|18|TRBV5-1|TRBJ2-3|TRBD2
TGCGCCAGCAGCTTGGGGGGCTTTAAGCGGGGCCACACAGATACGCAGTATTTT
CASSLGGFKRGHTDTQYF
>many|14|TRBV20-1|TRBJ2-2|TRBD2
TGCAGTGCTAGAGCTAGCGGAAACACCGGGGAGCTGTTTTTT
CSARASGNTGELFF
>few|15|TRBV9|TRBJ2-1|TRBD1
TGTGCCAGCAGCGTAGTGGGACAGGAGTACAATGAGCAGTTCTTC
CASSVVGQEYNEQFF
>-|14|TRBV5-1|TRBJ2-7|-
TGCGCCAGCAGCGGAATCAGGAGCTCCTACGAGCAGTACTTC
CASSGIRSSYEQYF
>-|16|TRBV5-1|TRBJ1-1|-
TGCGCCAGCAGCTTGGGCGATTTGGGTGACCTCGTTGAAGCTTTCTTT
CASSLGDLGDLVEAFF
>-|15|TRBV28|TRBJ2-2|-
TGTGCCAGCAGTCCGTACTCAGAGTGGAGTCGGGAGCTGTTTTTT
CASSPYSEWSRELFF
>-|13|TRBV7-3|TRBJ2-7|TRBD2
TGTGCCAGCAGCAGGGACTACCCCTACGAGCAGTACTTC
CASSRDYPYEQYF
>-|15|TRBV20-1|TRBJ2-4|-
TGCAGTGCTAGAGCGACCACCAAAGGCAAAAACATTCAGTACTTC
CSARATTKGKNIQYF
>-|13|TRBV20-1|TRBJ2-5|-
TGCAGTGCTGGGACTGGGGCCCAAGAGACCCAGTACTTC
CSAGTGAQETQYF